Shown below are 9 T cell receptor beta chains from a single sample sequenced in a study of T cells after yellow fever vaccination. TCRdb reprocessed the 5' RACE reads via MiXCR and lists one record per CDR3 protein. This repertoire shows 450,000 to 650,000 distinct CDR3 sequences, roughly 13% found once; its top ten account for over 13%. The starting material was PBMCs, obtained on the day of the yellow fever booster vaccination. These receptors originate from a man aged 25 to 45 who received the YFV17D yellow fever vaccine.

The CDR3 DNA reads TGCGCCAGCAGCCTAAGATCCGTGGATGATGAGCAGTTCTTC. It translates to CASSLRSVDDEQFF. The rearrangement uses TRBV4-3 and TRBJ2-1, with no clear D. Trimming removed 4 bases from V and 8 bases from J, with 15 bases in between. This CDR3 spans 14 amino acids. From germline, CDR1 is LGHNA and CDR2 YSLEER.

This clonotype was seen a few times. The chain employs TRBV5-1 and TRBJ2-3; 7 nucleotides agree with TRBD1. Per the germline V gene, CDR1 is SGHRS and CDR2 is YFSETQ. V shed 2 bases, J shed 5 bases, and the junction held 2 bases outside the gene matches. The CDR3 extends over 13 amino acids. This chain's CDR3 is CASSFYRGDTQYF. The DNA of the CDR3 is TGCGCCAGCAGCTTCTACAGGGGAGATACGCAGTATTTT. Together with reference TRBV5-1 and TRBJ2-3, the CDR3 gives the full variable domain: KAGVTQTPRYLIKTRGQQVTLSCSPISGHRSVSWYQQTPGQGLQFLFEYFSETQRNKGNFPGRFSGRQFSNSRSEMNVSTLELGDSALYLCASSFYRGDTQYFGPGTRLTVL.

J is TRBJ1-2 and V is TRBV7-6; possible D gene TRBD1, 5 bases. Germline V gives CDR1 SGHVS, CDR2 FNYEAQ. Trimming removed 4 bases from V and 3 bases from J, with 15 bases in between. There are 15 residues in the CDR3. CDR3 amino acids: CASSSSDKGHYGYTF. In DNA form, the CDR3 reads TGTGCCAGCAGCTCTTCGGACAAGGGACACTATGGCTACACCTTC.

The rearrangement uses TRBV18 and TRBJ2-1; 9 nucleotides align to TRBD2. Losses at the gene ends were 6 bases for V and 3 bases for J; bases not matched to a gene: 6. The CDR3 has 15 residues. CDR1 KGHSH and CDR2 LQKENI come from the germline V gene. CDR3: CASSTVAGVYNEQFF. The CDR3 region has the DNA TGTGCCAGCTCGACCGTAGCGGGAGTCTACAATGAGCAGTTCTTC.

The chain is built from TRBV7-8 and TRBJ1-2; 9 nucleotides line up with TRBD1. The CDR3 is made up of 15 amino acids. Germline values: CDR1 SGHVS, CDR2 FQNEAQ. The junction had 4 bases not matched to a gene; V was cut back by 1 base and J by 4 bases. In DNA form, the CDR3 reads TGTGCCAGCAGCTTAGGGGGGACAGGGACCTATGGCTACACCTTC. Its protein is CASSLGGTGTYGYTF.

The V and J genes are TRBV20-1 and TRBJ2-4; the D is unclear. Trimming cost V 2 bases and J 0 bases, with 11 bases left between them. The V gene's germline CDR1 is DFQATT and CDR2 SNEGSKA (reference sequence). There are 15 residues in the CDR3. CDR3: CSARFVELAKNIQYF. The CDR3 DNA sequence: TGCAGTGCTAGATTTGTGGAGCTAGCCAAAAACATTCAGTACTTC.

This clonotype was seen many times. The V and J genes are TRBV12-3 or TRBV12-4 and TRBJ1-2; perhaps TRBD1 as D (5 bases). Trimming took off 7 bases at V and 1 base at J, with 16 bases between the two ends. The CDR3 covers 15 residues. The CDR3 region is CASTQAGFNNYGYTF. The CDR3 DNA is TGTGCCAGCACCCAGGCAGGGTTCAATAACTATGGCTACACCTTC.

V usage is TRBV23-1 and J usage is TRBJ2-1; perhaps TRBD1 as D (5 bases). TRBV23-1 is designated an ORF whose function remains uncertain. The length of the CDR3 is 17 residues. Trimming removed 2 bases at V and 6 bases at J, with 20 bases between. The DNA for the CDR3 is TGCGCCAGCAGTCAAGTTTCGCGGCAGGGTCGATGCAATGAGCAGTTCTTC. This codes for CASSQVSRQGRCNEQFF.

This chain joins TRBV7-9 and TRBJ2-7, with D unclear. The CDR3 has 12 amino acids. Trimming removed 8 bases from V and 0 bases from J, with 8 bases in between. Germline CDR1 and CDR2: SEHNR and FQNEAQ (reference sequence). CDR3 in amino acids: CASGIDSYEQYF. The CDR3 DNA sequence: TGTGCCAGCGGCATAGACTCCTACGAGCAGTACTTC.